The source of this T cell receptor (beta chain) is a study of identifying expanded T cells in peripheral blood (dated by TCRdb to between 2019 and 2020). The study in broad terms: Separate aliquots of the same genomic DNA pool were sequenced to produce technical replicates, and four replicates were compared in pairs.

No immune events such as infections were documented for the healthy donors during the collection period. Blood repertoires from healthy donors were used as a training cohort for calibrating time-dependent variance in a beta-binomial model of differential abundance of T-cell clones. The training cohort comprised roughly ten healthy donors, 3 female and 7 male. Donor ages ranged from about 25 to 64 years, with an average of about 40 years. Whole blood, obtained from a commercial supplier, was collected from each healthy donor at three time points spaced roughly 14 days apart. For immunosequencing, genomic DNA was extracted from unsorted whole blood. The immunoSEQ Assay, which relies on bias-controlled multiplex PCR amplification of genomic DNA, was used to profile TCRbeta CDR3 regions. Under the source paper's analysis protocol: The absolute abundance of each unique TCRbeta CDR3 region was quantified after sequences were collapsed and filtered. Differential abundance was assessed using a binomial (Fisher-equivalent) model and a beta-binomial model in which time-dependent variance fitted from healthy donors was added. Any clone with fewer than 5 combined templates was excluded, and a clone was called differentially abundant if its Benjamini-Hochberg FDR was below 0.01. Using the form v = (b*log(k)+a)^2, the beta-binomial variance was modeled as a function of the total template count across the two samples. TCRdb retrieved this table from immuneACCESS and kept in-frame rearrangements only. Not all clones are present; in checked studies, unresolved V genes account for under half, and no reason is known for the remainder. That table furnishes V, J and clone size, whereas the DNA furnished D and trimming. The sample records some 130,000 clones, approximately 86% of which are singletons. Clones ranked in the top ten supply less than 10% of the sample.

Broad study findings and their caveats: In all healthy donors, the variance in clone template counts between samples taken around two weeks apart rose significantly as total template count increased. Between technical replicates the binomial model flagged around 1.2 differentially abundant clones, whereas over two weeks the binomial model flagged about 15 and over approximately 4 weeks approximately 20. The beta-binomial model significantly reduced the number of clones called differentially abundant and the false-positive rate across all healthy-donor time intervals. The authors expected biological variance in healthy repertoires might increase further over much longer intervals such as months to years.

With regard to this clone: What this receptor recognizes is not known. Nothing much larger sits one base from this clone, and base qualities are not available.

Its CDR3 holds 15 amino acids, cysteine through phenylalanine. The entry retains the CDR3 DNA only, 45 bases that are in frame from base 1. As encoded in the germline V gene (reference sequence), CDR1 is LNHDA while CDR2 is SQIVND. V ends up 5 bases short and J 8 bases short, with an unmatched junction base count of 6. This TCR was recovered from a person between 18 and 75 years old in good health. The specimen sequenced was blood. The rearrangement joined TRBV19 to TRBJ1-4, and 12 junctional nucleotides match TRBD1. The DNA is as follows: TGTGCCAGTAGTGGTGCCGGGACAGGGGGCGAAAAACTGTTTTTT. It specifies CASSGAGTGGEKLFF.